The 13 T cell receptor beta chains given below trace back to one sample, sequenced in a study of T cells expressing NK-cell markers. TCRdb reanalyzed the 5' RACE reads and collapses them to one entry per CDR3 protein, without DNA. The sample features hundreds of thousands of distinct CDR3 sequences, with 7.3% in its top ten. Sequencing used blood T cells: a sorted CD56 or NKG2C T cell subset, CD4+ or CD8+ T cells, or bulk PBMC T cells (not recorded which). The receptors were sampled from a woman between 18 and 69 years old in good health.

The chain is built from TRBV6-1 and TRBJ1-1; TCRdb returns TRBD1, unconfirmable since there is no DNA. The CDR3 is made up of 13 amino acids. Germline CDR1 and CDR2: MNHNS and SASEGT. This chain's CDR3 is CASSLRGPTEAFF.

This sequence joins TRBV29-1 and TRBJ1-1. This CDR3 region has 13 residues. Germline V gene data show CDR1 as SQVTM and CDR2 as ANQGSEA. CDR3 in amino acids: CSVDGQGLPEAFF.

V usage is TRBV6-5 and J usage is TRBJ2-1; absent DNA, TCRdb's TRBD2 call cannot be checked. The CDR3 extends over 15 amino acids. Germline V CDR1 and CDR2: MNHEY, SVGAGI. This chain's CDR3 is CASSYGLAAYNEQFF.

The chain combines TRBV5-5 with TRBJ1-2; checking the TCRdb D call of TRBD1 is not possible without DNA. The CDR3 contains 14 residues. Germline values: CDR1 SGHKS, CDR2 YYEKEE (reference sequence). This CDR3 is CASSMGQADYGYTF.

The chain couples TRBV7-3 to TRBJ2-1; the TCRdb call, TRBD2, lacks DNA for checking. CDR1 is SGHTA and CDR2 is FQGTGA in the germline V gene. CDR3 length equals 17 residues. CDR3 loop: CASSIGTSGRVVNEQFF.

The J gene is TRBJ1-2, the V gene TRBV29-1; TCRdb reports TRBD1, a call that lacks DNA to check it against. There are 12 residues in the CDR3. Germline V lookup: CDR1 SQVTM, CDR2 ANQGSEA. Here the CDR3 reads CSVAQGDYGYTF.

The CDR3 loop is CASSRDFRTYEQYF. The chain has TRBV9 and TRBJ2-7. Germline CDR1 and CDR2: SGDLS and YYNGEE. The CDR3 runs to 14 residues.

The rearrangement links TRBV21-1 to TRBJ2-3; TCRdb picks TRBD1, but there is no DNA to check that call. TRBV21-1 is a recognized pseudogene. The CDR3 runs to 14 residues. The CDR3 here is CASGRDGSTDTQYF.

The J gene is TRBJ2-1, the V gene TRBV5-1; as DNA is missing, the TRBD2 call by TCRdb cannot be tested. The CDR3 extends over 14 amino acids. Per germline, CDR1 SGHRS and CDR2 YFSETQ. CDR3 protein: CASREGWLYNEQFF.

V is TRBV29-1 and J is TRBJ2-2. This CDR3 comprises 12 residues. From germline, CDR1 is SQVTM and CDR2 ANQGSEA. The CDR3 sequence: CSVAGSTGELFF.

This chain uses TRBV5-1 with TRBJ2-7. The CDR3 extends over 14 amino acids. Germline-derived CDR1 and CDR2 are SGHRS and YFSETQ. The CDR3 sequence is CASSLGTPTDEQYF.

The J gene is TRBJ2-1, the V gene TRBV13. The CDR3 runs to 13 residues. Germline assignment: CDR1 PRHDT and CDR2 FYEKMQ (reference sequence). CDR3 amino acids: CASSPRRNNEQFF.

V is TRBV4-3 and J is TRBJ2-1; TCRdb reports TRBD1, a call that lacks DNA to check it against. The CDR3 consists of 13 residues. Germline V gives CDR1 LGHNA, CDR2 YSLEER. The CDR3 sequence: CASSQDPSRGASF.